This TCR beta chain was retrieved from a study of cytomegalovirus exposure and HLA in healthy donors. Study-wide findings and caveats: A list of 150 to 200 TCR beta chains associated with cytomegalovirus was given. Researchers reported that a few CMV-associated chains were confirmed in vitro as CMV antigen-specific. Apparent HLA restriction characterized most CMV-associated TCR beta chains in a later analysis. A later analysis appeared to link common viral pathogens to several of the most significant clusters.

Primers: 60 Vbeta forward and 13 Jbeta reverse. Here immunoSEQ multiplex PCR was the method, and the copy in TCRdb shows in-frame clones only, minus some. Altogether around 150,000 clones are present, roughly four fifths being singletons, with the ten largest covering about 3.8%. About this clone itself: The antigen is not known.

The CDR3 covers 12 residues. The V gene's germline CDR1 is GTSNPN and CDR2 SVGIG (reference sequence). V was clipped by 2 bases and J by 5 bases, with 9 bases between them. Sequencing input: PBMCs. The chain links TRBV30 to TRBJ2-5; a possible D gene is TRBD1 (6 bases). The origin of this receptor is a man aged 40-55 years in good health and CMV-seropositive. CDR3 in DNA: TGTGCCTGGAGTCGGCAGGGGGAGACCCAGTACTTC. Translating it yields CAWSRQGETQYF.